Shown below are 25 T cell receptor beta chains from a single sample sequenced in a study of blood T cell repertoires in COVID-19. This table comes from immunoSEQ multiplex PCR, and its TCRdb copy is limited to in-frame clones, with some not included. The sample gives hundreds of thousands of clones, 90% of which show up once; around 16% is in the top ten. Sequencing was carried out using PBMCs or T cells enriched from blood (not recorded which). These TCRs come from a man between 25 and 39 years old who had been exposed to COVID-19.

The chain joins TRBV2 to TRBJ1-1; TRBD1 agrees at 11 bases. Germline V gene sequence: CDR1 SNHLY, CDR2 FYNNEI. This CDR3 has 14 residues. With 5 bases clipped from V and 10 bases from J, the junction kept 9 bases outside the gene matches. Written as DNA, the CDR3 is TGTGCCAGCAGTCCCTTCCGGGACAGGGGGGGAGCTTTCTTT. Its protein is CASSPFRDRGGAFF.

V is TRBV6-5 and J is TRBJ2-5, with D maybe TRBD1 (6 bases). V was cut by 6 bases and J by 4 bases, with 15 bases left in between. This CDR3 has 14 amino acids. From germline, CDR1 is MNHEY and CDR2 SVGAGI. CDR3 sequence reads: CASSNREGAETQYF. As DNA, the CDR3 is TGTGCCAGCAGCAACAGGGAAGGGGCAGAGACCCAGTACTTC.

This rearrangement joins TRBV2 to TRBJ1-4, with D maybe TRBD1 (6 bases). V lost 6 bases and J 0 bases, leaving 11 bases between the germline ends. From germline, CDR1 is SNHLY and CDR2 FYNNEI. This CDR3 region has 15 residues. Here the CDR3 reads CASRGQFATNEKLFF. CDR3 bases: TGTGCCAGCAGAGGACAGTTTGCAACTAATGAAAAACTGTTTTTT.

This clone showed up just a few times. The chain links TRBV4-1 to TRBJ1-6; D call uncertain. Looked up from germline, CDR1 is MGHRA and CDR2 is YSYEKL. The CDR3 is 15 residues long. Between the trimmed V and J ends, which lost 1 base and 7 bases, there was a span of 11 bases. For the CDR3, the DNA is TGCGCCAGCAGCCAAGGCGCCAAGTCGAATTCACCCCTCCACTTT. It encodes CASSQGAKSNSPLHF.

In its sample, this clone was seen once. The chain links TRBV27 to TRBJ1-1; the D gene is possibly TRBD1 (6 bases). Germline CDR1 is MNHEY and CDR2 is SMNVEV (reference sequence). The CDR3 contains 14 residues. The germline V and J ends were trimmed by 3 bases and 5 bases, with 13 bases remaining between them. CDR3 coding DNA: TGTGCCAGCAGTTTTGGGGGGGCGAGAACTGAAGCTTTCTTT. The encoded protein is CASSFGGARTEAFF.

V usage is TRBV2 and J usage is TRBJ2-1, with D tentatively TRBD2 (6 bases). The CDR3 sequence is 13 residues long. The germline V gene encodes CDR1 SNHLY and CDR2 FYNNEI. V was clipped by 8 bases and J by 6 bases, with 14 bases between them. The DNA of the CDR3 is TGTGCCAGCGGGGGGATGAGCGTCAATGAGCAGTTCTTC. Its translation: CASGGMSVNEQFF. The full variable domain, in which reference TRBV2 and TRBJ2-1 provide the parts outside the CDR3, is EPEVTQTPSHQVTQMGQEVILRCVPISNHLYFYWYRQILGQKVEFLVSFYNNEISEKSEIFDDQFSVERPDGSNFTLKIRSTKLEDSAMYFCASGGMSVNEQFFGPGTRLTVL.

The V gene is TRBV4-2, the J gene TRBJ1-1; TRBD1 matches 10 bases. The V gene's germline CDR1 is LGHNA and CDR2 YNFKEQ. Germline trimming cut 3 bases from V and 7 bases from J; bases unmatched to any gene: 5. The CDR3 loop spans 14 amino acids. CDR3 in amino acids: CASSQDRGSIEAFF. DNA for the CDR3: TGTGCCAGCAGCCAGGACAGGGGGTCTATTGAAGCTTTCTTT.

The gene calls are TRBV30 and TRBJ1-3; D remains ambiguous. With 5 bases removed from V and 3 bases from J, the gap between germline ends came to 14 bases. The CDR3 covers 14 residues. In germline, CDR1 is GTSNPN, CDR2 SVGIG (reference sequence). This CDR3 is CAWVDKSFGNTIYF. CDR3 sequence (DNA): TGTGCCTGGGTAGACAAGTCATTTGGAAACACCATATATTTT.

The rearrangement uses TRBV4-3 and TRBJ2-1; D perhaps matches TRBD1 (6 bases). The CDR3 has 15 amino acids. V was clipped by 1 base and J by 4 bases, with 11 bases between them. The germline gives CDR1 LGHNA, CDR2 YSLEER. CDR3 DNA: TGCGCCAGCAGCCAAGTAGGGACAATTTACAATGAGCAGTTCTTC. Translating gives CASSQVGTIYNEQFF.

The chain is built from TRBV2 and TRBJ1-6; D may be TRBD1 (6 bases). The CDR3 runs to 14 residues. Trimming took 5 bases from V and 6 from J, leaving 11 bases between them. Germline assignment: CDR1 SNHLY and CDR2 FYNNEI. This CDR3 is CASSQGQPNSPLHF. The DNA for the CDR3 is TGTGCCAGCAGTCAAGGACAGCCTAATTCACCCCTCCACTTT.

This chain joins TRBV3-1 (or the pseudogene TRBV3-2) and TRBJ2-1; D uncertain. Germline V lookup: CDR1 LGHDT, CDR2 YNNKEL (reference sequence). The germline V and J ends were trimmed by 4 bases and 8 bases, with 15 bases remaining between them. The CDR3 is 14 residues long. CDR3 DNA sequence: TGTGCCAGCAGCCCCGGGTCTTCACTCGATGAGCAGTTCTTC. It is translated as CASSPGSSLDEQFF.

The V gene is TRBV7-6, the J gene TRBJ2-3, with 10 bases fitting TRBD2. Germline-derived CDR1 and CDR2 are SGHVS and FNYEAQ. V gave up 6 bases and J gave up 2 bases; unmatched junction bases: 8. CDR3 length: 16 residues. The CDR3 sequence: CASSFSGGPDTDTQYF. The CDR3 bases are TGTGCCAGCAGTTTTAGCGGGGGGCCCGACACAGATACGCAGTATTTT.

V is TRBV5-1 and J is TRBJ2-3, with unresolved D. The germline V gene has CDR1 SGHRS and CDR2 YFSETQ. With 0 bases removed from V and 0 bases from J, the gap between germline ends came to 8 bases. The length of the CDR3 is 15 residues. In DNA, the CDR3 is TGCGCCAGCAGCTTGGGACTCCCTAGCACAGATACGCAGTATTTT. Translating gives CASSLGLPSTDTQYF.

The chain recombines TRBV5-4 with TRBJ1-6; D not certain. This CDR3 contains 13 residues. Germline lookup yields CDR1 SGHNT and CDR2 YYREEE (reference sequence). V dropped 10 bases and J dropped 5 bases, with 13 bases sitting between them. The CDR3 sequence: CALGGSDNSPLHF. CDR3 bases: TGTGCCCTCGGCGGGAGCGATAATTCACCCCTCCACTTT.

The chain joins TRBV5-1 to TRBJ1-2; 9 positions match TRBD1. Per the germline V gene, CDR1 is SGHRS and CDR2 is YFSETQ. This CDR3 has 15 residues. V lost 5 bases and J lost 2; bases outside the gene matches: 7. Here the CDR3 DNA reads TGCGCCAGCAGAGGGGCTACAGGGGGCAACTATGGCTACACCTTC. Translating gives CASRGATGGNYGYTF.

This clone was detected only a few times. The rearrangement joins TRBV7-2 to TRBJ2-1; the D is unclear. Per germline, CDR1 SGHTA and CDR2 FQGNSA. The CDR3 runs to 17 residues. The V gene lost 4 bases and the J gene lost 5 bases, with 21 bases spanning the gap. The CDR3 spells CASSSNSRRSQHNEQFF. The CDR3, as DNA: TGTGCCAGCAGCTCTAACTCGCGGCGATCTCAACACAATGAGCAGTTCTTC.

J is TRBJ1-2 and V is TRBV27, with a possible D match to TRBD1 (6 bases). The CDR3 spans 13 residues. Looked up from germline, CDR1 is MNHEY and CDR2 is SMNVEV (reference sequence). Deletions cut 8 bases from V and 2 bases from J, with 12 bases between. CDR3 region: CASLGQGNYGYTF. The CDR3 nucleotides read TGTGCCAGCCTAGGGCAGGGGAACTATGGCTACACCTTC.

This clone was picked up one time. The chain employs TRBV3-1 (or the pseudogene TRBV3-2) and TRBJ2-2, with D perhaps TRBD2 (6 bases). V was shortened by 5 bases and J by 5 bases, with 12 bases between the two germline ends. CDR1 LGHDT and CDR2 YNNKEL come from the germline V gene (reference sequence). The CDR3 is made up of 14 amino acids. Written as DNA, the CDR3 is TGTGCCAGCAGCTCCCATGGAGGGACCGGGGAGCTGTTTTTT. Encoded protein: CASSSHGGTGELFF.

The rearrangement uses TRBV4-2 and TRBJ2-3; tentatively, D is TRBD2 (6 bases). Germline loops: CDR1 LGHNA, CDR2 YNFKEQ. This CDR3 is built from 15 residues. With 4 bases removed from V and 1 base from J, the gap between germline ends came to 12 bases. This CDR3 reads CASSRDTGGTDTQYF. CDR3 in DNA: TGTGCCAGCAGCCGGGATACGGGGGGCACAGATACGCAGTATTTT.

In this sample, this clone turned up once. The V call is TRBV3-1 (or the pseudogene TRBV3-2), the J call TRBJ1-1, with TRBD1 as a possible D gene (5 bases). This CDR3 comprises 17 residues. V lost 0 bases, J lost 3 bases, and 17 bases lay in between. Germline-derived CDR1 and CDR2 are LGHDT and YNNKEL (reference sequence). The CDR3 coding sequence is TGTGCCAGCAGCCAAGATCAAGTACAGGTGAAGTACACTGAAGCTTTCTTT. This translates into CASSQDQVQVKYTEAFF.

V is TRBV18 and J is TRBJ1-5; TRBD1 matches 7 bases. The CDR3 is 14 amino acids. V gave up 3 bases and J gave up 7 bases; unmatched junction bases: 6. Germline CDR1 and CDR2: KGHSH and LQKENI. The CDR3 region is CASSPSTGWQPQHF. In nucleotides, the CDR3 is TGTGCCAGCTCACCCTCGACAGGGTGGCAGCCCCAGCATTTT.

The CDR3 loop reads CAMSGGLNYEQYF. The CDR3 DNA reads TGTGCCATGTCAGGGGGGTTAAACTACGAGCAGTACTTC. This rearrangement joins TRBV10-3 to TRBJ2-7; maybe TRBD1 (7 bases). Per the germline V gene, CDR1 is ENHRY and CDR2 is SYGVKD. This CDR3 spans 13 amino acids. Trimming took off 9 bases at V and 3 bases at J, with 15 bases between the two ends.

The V gene is TRBV3-1 (or the pseudogene TRBV3-2), the J gene TRBJ2-7; D may be TRBD2 (6 bases). The V gene lost 6 bases and the J gene lost 5 bases, with 14 bases spanning the gap. The CDR3 is 13 residues long. Germline CDR1 and CDR2: LGHDT and YNNKEL (reference sequence). This CDR3 is CASRGTPDHEQYF. CDR3 nucleotide sequence: TGTGCCAGCAGAGGGACTCCCGACCACGAGCAGTACTTC.

The CDR3 spells CASSPGREKNTQYF. The CDR3 DNA follows: TGTGCCAGCTCACCCGGGCGGGAAAAAAATACGCAGTATTTT. V gene TRBV18 combines with J gene TRBJ2-3; tentatively, D is TRBD2 (6 bases). The germline V and J ends were trimmed by 3 bases and 7 bases, with 14 bases remaining between them. The CDR3 is 14 amino acids. Germline assignment: CDR1 KGHSH and CDR2 LQKENI.

V is TRBV19 and J is TRBJ1-1, with D maybe TRBD1 (6 bases). Trimming removed 7 bases from V and 7 bases from J, with 13 bases in between. CDR1 and CDR2 (germline): LNHDA, SQIVND (reference sequence). The length of the CDR3 is 12 residues. Here the CDR3 reads CASTAGGVEAFF. The CDR3 DNA sequence: TGTGCCAGTACCGCGGGGGGCGTTGAAGCTTTCTTT.